These T cell receptor beta chains were read from a single sample in a study of blood T cell repertoires in COVID-19. Profiled with immunoSEQ multiplex PCR; TCRdb holds only in-frame clones, not every one. The sample lists 360,000 or so clones; about nine tenths were seen once. Source material: PBMCs or T cells enriched from blood (not recorded which). Receptors were obtained from a woman aged 25 to 39 who had recovered from COVID-19. The CDR3 runs from the conserved cysteine through the conserved F or W. A D gene is named only where the DNA matches it firmly. Some rows mark clone size as missing; the rest say once, few, many or name a class of expanded clone.

V gene	D gene	clone size	J gene	CDR3 DNA	CDR3 protein
TRBV24-1	NA	few	TRBJ2-1	TGTGCCACCAGTGATGCCCTGACAGATGAGCAGTTCTTC	CATSDALTDEQFF
TRBV5-4	NA	NA	TRBJ1-2	TGTGCCAGCAGCTTGGCAGGAGGACGGACCGATGGCTACACCTTC	CASSLAGGRTDGYTF
TRBV19	TRBD1	NA	TRBJ1-2	TGTGCCAGTAGGCACAGGGGGCAGGGCTATGGCTACACCTTC	CASRHRGQGYGYTF
TRBV24-1	NA	NA	TRBJ2-2	TGTGCCACCAGTGATAATACAGTGGGCACCGGGGAGCTGTTTTTT	CATSDNTVGTGELFF
TRBV4-2	NA	NA	TRBJ1-1	TGTGCCAGCAGCCAAGATCGGGGAGGGAGGGAGACTGAAGCTTTCTTT	CASSQDRGGRETEAFF
TRBV5-1	TRBD1	NA	TRBJ1-2	TGCGCCAGCAGCTTAGCACGGACAGGGGAAATCTATGGCTACACCTTC	CASSLARTGEIYGYTF
TRBV30	NA	NA	TRBJ2-7	TGTGCCTGGGCCCCAGGGACTGTAGGCGAGCAGTACTTC	CAWAPGTVGEQYF
TRBV5-1	NA	NA	TRBJ1-5	TGCGCCAGCAGCTTGGACAGGGAGAAGCCCCAGCATTTT	CASSLDREKPQHF
TRBV2	NA	NA	TRBJ2-1	TGTGCCAGCAGTGATTACAAATTGAAGTTCTTC	CASSDYKLKFF
TRBV19	NA	NA	TRBJ2-7	TGTGCCAGTAGTGCATCGACAGGAAGCTACGAGCAGTACTTC	CASSASTGSYEQYF
TRBV2	TRBD1	once	TRBJ1-5	TGTGCCAGCAGTCTATCCGGGACAGATCAGAGCAATCAGCCCCAGCATTTT	CASSLSGTDQSNQPQHF
TRBV6-5	TRBD2	NA	TRBJ2-7	TGTGCCAGCACCGGACTAGCGGGTTCTAAGTACGAGCAGTACTTC	CASTGLAGSKYEQYF
TRBV7-8	TRBD2	NA	TRBJ2-3	TGTGCCAGCAGCTTACCCGGGGGGGTGGGAGATACGCAGTATTTT	CASSLPGGVGDTQYF
TRBV6-5	NA	NA	TRBJ2-1	TGTGCCAGCAGTTACTCGCCGAGTGGTAATGAGCAGTTCTTC	CASSYSPSGNEQFF
TRBV15	NA	NA	TRBJ1-4	TGTGCCACCAGCAGAGTAGGTACAGTGACTAATGAAAAACTGTTTTTT	CATSRVGTVTNEKLFF
TRBV10-3	NA	NA	TRBJ2-2	TGTGCCATCCCCCTACCCGACAGAAACACCGGGGAGCTGTTTTTT	CAIPLPDRNTGELFF
TRBV6-6	NA	NA	TRBJ2-7	TGTGCCAGCAAGGGGGGGCAGAGCTACGAGCAGTACTTC	CASKGGQSYEQYF
TRBV5-1	NA	NA	TRBJ1-4	TGCGCCAGCAGCTTTCGTGCAACTAATGAAAAACTGTTTTTT	CASSFRATNEKLFF
TRBV18	NA	NA	TRBJ1-5	TGTGCCAGCTCCCGATCAGCGGGGAGGGGACTTGGCAATCAGCCCCAGCATTTT	CASSRSAGRGLGNQPQHF
TRBV7-2	NA	NA	TRBJ2-1	TGTGCCAGCACCTGGGGGGGCCAGGTCAATGAGCAGTTCTTC	CASTWGGQVNEQFF
TRBV10-3	NA	NA	TRBJ2-2	TGTGCCATCAGTCCCCCGGGGACGAACACCGGGGAGCTGTTTTTT	CAISPPGTNTGELFF
TRBV5-8	NA	NA	TRBJ2-1	TGTGCCAGCAGCTTTATCTTTAGCGGAAAGAGCTCCTACAATGAGCAGTTCTTC	CASSFIFSGKSSYNEQFF
TRBV29-1	TRBD1	NA	TRBJ1-2	TGCAGCGTTGAAGATCCCGACAGGGGGCTCCTTTCCCCCTATGGCTACACCTTC	CSVEDPDRGLLSPYGYTF
TRBV7-9	NA	NA	TRBJ2-5	TGTGCCAGCAGCCCCAGCTCCGTCGGGGGGACCCAGTACTTC	CASSPSSVGGTQYF
TRBV30	NA	NA	TRBJ2-1	TGTGCCTGGAGAGGGTTAGCGGAGTACAATGAGCAGTTCTTC	CAWRGLAEYNEQFF
TRBV18	NA	NA	TRBJ1-2	TGTGCCAGCTCACCACTTGGACAGAACTATGGCTACACCTTC	CASSPLGQNYGYTF
TRBV6-2/TRBV6-3	TRBD1	few	TRBJ2-7	TGTGCCAGCAGCGCCGGGACAGGGATCCTTAGGGAGCAGTACTTC	CASSAGTGILREQYF
TRBV7-3	NA	once	TRBJ2-3	TGTGCCAGCGCTCGAACCCCAGCCGGGACTAGCACAGATACGCAGTATTTT	CASARTPAGTSTDTQYF
TRBV5-4	TRBD2	NA	TRBJ2-5	TGTGCCAGCAGCTTGGGTAGCGGGGAAGAGACCCAGTACTTC	CASSLGSGEETQYF
TRBV11-2	NA	NA	TRBJ2-7	TGTGCCAGCAGCCATAGTAGCTCCTACGAGCAGTACTTC	CASSHSSSYEQYF
TRBV11-2	TRBD2	once	TRBJ2-3	TGTGCCAGCAGCCTCGGGTCTAGCGGGGGGTTGGATACGCAGTATTTT	CASSLGSSGGLDTQYF
TRBV28	NA	once	TRBJ1-5	TGTGCCAGCAGGGCTGATTCTAGGAGCAATCAGCCCCAGCATTTT	CASRADSRSNQPQHF
TRBV18	TRBD1	NA	TRBJ1-4	TGTGCCAGCTCACCACTCGAGAACAGGGGTGAAAAACTGTTTTTT	CASSPLENRGEKLFF
TRBV7-2	TRBD1	NA	TRBJ2-7	TGTGCCAGCAGCTTAGGGCCGGACAGGGGATACGAGCAGTACTTC	CASSLGPDRGYEQYF
TRBV2	NA	NA	TRBJ1-6	TGTGCCAGCGGCAGGGTTGATTCACCCCTCCACTTT	CASGRVDSPLHF
TRBV12-5	NA	NA	TRBJ1-4	TGTGCTAGTGGTAGCACCCCGAGGGCGGAAAAACTGTTTTTT	CASGSTPRAEKLFF
TRBV5-1	NA	once	TRBJ1-1	TGCGCCAGCAGCGTAACAGGGCTACGGTCCACTGAAGCTTTCTTT	CASSVTGLRSTEAFF
TRBV7-6	NA	few	TRBJ1-6	TGTGCCAGCAGCTCGCGGGGCGGGGAACATTCACCCCTCCACTTT	CASSSRGGEHSPLHF
TRBV6-1	NA	once	TRBJ2-5	TGTGCCAGCAGTGAAACGAGGGTCGGGGAGACCCAGTACTTC	CASSETRVGETQYF
TRBV27	TRBD2	NA	TRBJ2-3	TGTGCCAGCACGTCGTGGGAGGGAGGAGCGAATACGCAGTATTTT	CASTSWEGGANTQYF